The 27 T cell receptor beta chains listed next were all sequenced from one sample in a study of shared clonotypes between healthy human individuals. This table comes from immunoSEQ multiplex PCR, and its TCRdb copy is limited to in-frame clones, with some not included. The table lists some 700,000 clones, around 90% of them singletons. Sequencing input: memory CD8+ T cells from PBMCs. Subset described: CD45RO+ cells pooled with CCR7-negative TemRA cells. The receptors here all came from a man younger than 30 in good health. Some clones in this sample may be carry-over from other donors' samples.

This clone showed up just a few times. The chain recombines TRBV30 with TRBJ1-6; D is unclear. CDR3 length: 15 amino acids. The V gene's germline CDR1 is GTSNPN and CDR2 SVGIG (reference sequence). The V end was cut by 0 bases, the J end by 0 bases, with 6 bases between. As DNA, the CDR3 is TGTGCCTGGAGTGTGGGAATCTCCTATAATTCACCCCTCCACTTT. Translation gives CAWSVGISYNSPLHF.

This chain links TRBV2 with TRBJ2-7; 10 bases are a match to TRBD1. Germline CDR1 reads SNHLY; CDR2 reads FYNNEI. V dropped 6 bases and J dropped 5; count of bases not matched to a gene: 4. The CDR3 has 13 amino acids. The DNA of the CDR3 is TGTGCCAGCAGCGGACAGGGGGTGAACGAGCAGTACTTC. Its translation: CASSGQGVNEQYF.

The CDR3 sequence: CASSLGREVGETQYF. CDR3 sequence (DNA): TGTGCCAGCAGCTTGGGGCGGGAGGTGGGGGAGACCCAGTACTTC. V gene TRBV5-4 combines with J gene TRBJ2-5; 8 bases are shared with TRBD2. V lost 0 bases to trimming and J lost 5 bases; unmatched junction nucleotides: 6. The CDR3 is made up of 15 amino acids. Per germline, CDR1 SGHNT and CDR2 YYREEE (reference sequence).

J is TRBJ1-5 and V is TRBV7-9, with D possibly matching TRBD1 (5 bases). The CDR3 consists of 15 residues. Germline CDR1 reads SEHNR; CDR2 reads FQNEAQ (reference sequence). The V end was cut by 5 bases, the J end by 4 bases, with 15 bases between. The CDR3 is CASSPGGGTNQPQHF. DNA for the CDR3: TGTGCCAGCAGCCCCGGCGGCGGGACGAATCAGCCCCAGCATTTT. Full variable domain (missing parts from reference TRBV7-9 and TRBJ1-5): DTGVSQNPRHKITKRGQNVTFRCDPISEHNRLYWYRQTLGQGPEFLTYFQNEAQLEKSRLLSDRFSAERPKGSFSTLEIQRTEQGDSAMYLCASSPGGGTNQPQHFGDGTRLSIL.

CDR3 in amino acids: CASSPRDGYEKLFF. CDR3 in DNA: TGTGCCAGCAGTCCCCGGGACGGTTATGAAAAACTGTTTTTT. The rearrangement joins TRBV28 to TRBJ1-4; possibly TRBD1 for D (5 bases). V gave up 5 bases and J gave up 6 bases, with 13 bases separating them. The V gene's germline CDR1 is MDHEN and CDR2 SYDVKM. The CDR3 covers 14 residues.

The chain combines TRBV7-9 with TRBJ2-3; TRBD2 might be the D (6 bases). The V gene lost 3 bases and the J gene lost 0 bases, with 7 bases spanning the gap. CDR1 and CDR2 (germline): SEHNR, FQNEAQ (reference sequence). CDR3 size: 14 residues. CDR3 sequence: CASSLTSSTDTQYF. As DNA, the CDR3 is TGTGCCAGCAGCTTGACTAGTAGCACAGATACGCAGTATTTT.

This chain joins TRBV7-8 and TRBJ2-2; D possibly uses TRBD1 or TRBD2 (5 bases each). The germline gives CDR1 SGHVS, CDR2 FQNEAQ. The CDR3 covers 15 residues. Trimming took off 6 bases at V and 3 bases at J, with 14 bases between the two ends. Here the CDR3 DNA reads TGTGCCAGCAGTTTCGACGGGGCGGACACCGGGGAGCTGTTTTTT. Its translation is CASSFDGADTGELFF.

This clone occurred once. The chain carries TRBV7-8 and TRBJ2-1; D uncertain. The CDR3 extends over 12 amino acids. The V end lost 0 bases, the J end lost 6 bases, and 3 bases lay between the germline ends. Germline V gene lookup returns CDR1 SGHVS and CDR2 FQNEAQ. CDR3 in amino acids: CASSLAFNEQFF. The DNA for the CDR3 is TGTGCCAGCAGCTTAGCCTTCAATGAGCAGTTCTTC.

This clone was recorded once. This chain uses TRBV6-6 with TRBJ1-1; TRBD1 agrees at 8 bases. V shed 11 bases and J 11 bases; nucleotides not matched to a gene: 13. CDR1 and CDR2 from the germline V gene are MNHNY and SVGAGI (reference sequence). The CDR3 totals 12 residues. CDR3 bases: TGTGCCGTAGACAGGGGAGGGCTCGGGGCTTTCTTT. It codes for CAVDRGGLGAFF.

V and J are TRBV13 and TRBJ2-3; 12 bases match TRBD2. The trim removed 5 bases at V and 6 bases at J, leaving 9 bases unmatched. This CDR3 has 16 residues. From germline, CDR1 is PRHDT and CDR2 FYEKMQ (reference sequence). The CDR3 nucleotides read TGTGCCAGCAGCCTCGGACTAGCGGGGAACCAGGATACGCAGTATTTT. This translates into CASSLGLAGNQDTQYF.

This chain links TRBV7-6 with TRBJ1-1; TRBD1 is a possible D gene (5 bases). Germline V gene lookup returns CDR1 SGHVS and CDR2 FNYEAQ. This CDR3 comprises 16 residues. Trimming shortened V by 0 bases and J by 4 bases, and 15 bases separated the two germline ends. CDR3 residues: CASSLALGEGSTEAFF. Written as DNA, the CDR3 is TGTGCCAGCAGCTTAGCGTTAGGGGAAGGAAGCACTGAAGCTTTCTTT.

This sequence joins TRBV27 and TRBJ1-5; D uncertain. Germline CDR1 MNHEY, CDR2 SMNVEV (reference sequence). The V end lost 1 base, the J end lost 9 bases, and 19 bases lay between the germline ends. CDR3 size: 16 residues. CDR3 in DNA: TGTGCCAGCAGTTTATTGCCCGGGGATCCGCGGGGGCCCCAGCATTTT. Translated: CASSLLPGDPRGPQHF.

The chain joins TRBV4-1 to TRBJ2-1; 9 bases line up with TRBD2. Looked up from germline, CDR1 is MGHRA and CDR2 is YSYEKL. V lost 3 bases and J lost 7; bases outside the gene matches: 13. The CDR3 consists of 17 residues. CDR3 sequence: CASSHTQGLAGWNEQFF. CDR3 bases: TGCGCCAGCAGCCATACCCAAGGTCTAGCGGGATGGAATGAGCAGTTCTTC.

The chain joins TRBV27 to TRBJ2-3; 9 bases are shared with TRBD1. Germline loops: CDR1 MNHEY, CDR2 SMNVEV (reference sequence). The V and J ends lost 2 bases and 2 bases, in that order; junction bases with no gene match: 5. This CDR3 comprises 16 residues. CDR3 amino acids: CASSLTGTGLTDTQYF. As DNA, the CDR3 is TGTGCCAGCAGTTTAACCGGGACAGGGCTCACAGATACGCAGTATTTT.

Turning to this clone: This sequence may be a read error, since a much larger clone differs from it by one base. The gene calls are TRBV6-5 and TRBJ2-2; D gene ambiguous. Germline CDR1 reads MNHEY; CDR2 reads SVGAGI. V dropped 7 bases and J dropped 4 bases, with 4 bases sitting between them. The CDR3 consists of 11 residues. The CDR3 here is CASTSTGELFF. The CDR3 region has the DNA TGTGCCAGCACTTCCACCGGGGAGCTGTTTTTT.

CDR3 coding DNA: TGCGCCAGCAGCTTGGTTTTCGATGAGCAGTTCTTC. The encoded protein is CASSLVFDEQFF. This sequence joins TRBV5-1 and TRBJ2-1; no clear D gene. The CDR3 covers 12 residues. Germline values: CDR1 SGHRS, CDR2 YFSETQ. V lost 0 bases and J 8 bases, leaving 6 bases between the germline ends.

This clone was seen a few times. A read error may produce the germline difference seen at one junction end. The chain joins TRBV13 to TRBJ1-2; maybe TRBD1 (6 bases). This CDR3 is 14 amino acids long. Germline V gene lookup returns CDR1 PRHDT and CDR2 FYEKMQ (reference sequence). The CDR3 reads CASSPGGTPPGTPF. For the CDR3, the DNA is TGTGCCAGCAGCCCAGGCGGGACACCACCGGGAACCCCCTTC. The full variable domain, in which reference TRBV13 and TRBJ1-2 provide the parts outside the CDR3, is AAGVIQSPRHLIKEKRETATLKCYPIPRHDTVYWYQQGPGQDPQFLISFYEKMQSDKGSIPDRFSAQQFSDYHSELNMSSLELGDSALYFCASSPGGTPPGTPFGSGTRLTVV.

This clone appeared a single time. V and J are TRBV27 and TRBJ2-7; 12 bases line up with TRBD2. The trim removed 3 bases at V and 2 bases at J, leaving 2 bases unmatched. There are 15 residues in the CDR3. The germline V gene has CDR1 MNHEY and CDR2 SMNVEV (reference sequence). CDR3 loop: CASSFSSGRAYEQYF. The CDR3 DNA sequence: TGTGCCAGCAGTTTCTCTAGCGGGAGGGCCTACGAGCAGTACTTC.

V is TRBV10-3 and J is TRBJ2-7, with TRBD2 matching 14 bases. The CDR3 consists of 16 residues. With V trimmed by 3 bases and J by 0 bases, 1 base remained unmatched. Germline values: CDR1 ENHRY, CDR2 SYGVKD. This CDR3 is CAISDGLAGGSYEQYF. The DNA for the CDR3 is TGTGCCATCAGTGATGGACTAGCGGGAGGCTCCTACGAGCAGTACTTC.

This clone came up a few times. DNA for the CDR3: TGCGCCAGCAGCCCATTAACCGTCGCGCGCGTCGCTTTCTTT. Translation gives CASSPLTVARVAFF. This sequence joins TRBV4-1 and TRBJ1-1; D gene uncertain. There are 14 residues in the CDR3. The V end lost 4 bases, the J end lost 11 bases, and 20 bases lay between the germline ends. Germline lookup yields CDR1 MGHRA and CDR2 YSYEKL.

In its sample, this clone was seen once. This chain joins TRBV6-6 and TRBJ2-1; TRBD2 is a possible D gene (5 bases). Germline V lookup: CDR1 MNHNY, CDR2 SVGAGI (reference sequence). The CDR3 is 16 residues long. V gave up 5 bases and J gave up 1 base, with 15 bases separating them. The CDR3 loop reads CASSHPNGESYNEQFF. The DNA of the CDR3 is TGTGCCAGCAGTCACCCTAACGGGGAATCCTACAATGAGCAGTTCTTC.

The chain combines TRBV27 with TRBJ1-2, with D perhaps matching TRBD1 (5 bases). The CDR3 is 14 residues long. V dropped 7 bases and J dropped 7 bases, with 19 bases sitting between them. CDR1 MNHEY and CDR2 SMNVEV come from the germline V gene (reference sequence). Written as DNA, the CDR3 is TGTGCCAGCACCCCCTCCGGCCCGGGGGGTGGCTACACCTTC. It specifies CASTPSGPGGGYTF.

In the case of this clone: This CDR3 is also generated by other DNA sequences in the sample. This sequence joins TRBV27 and TRBJ2-7, with 7 bases aligning to TRBD2. CDR3 length equals 16 residues. V shed 5 bases, J shed 0 bases, and the junction held 10 bases outside the gene matches. Germline lookup yields CDR1 MNHEY and CDR2 SMNVEV (reference sequence). The CDR3: CASSASSGPLSYEQYF. The CDR3 DNA reads as TGTGCCAGCAGTGCCTCTAGCGGCCCCCTCTCCTACGAGCAGTACTTC.

The genes are TRBV30 and TRBJ2-6; 9 bases align to TRBD1. The CDR3 spans 14 residues. The V segment lost 5 bases and the J segment 2 bases; nucleotides outside the gene matches: 1. Looked up from germline, CDR1 is GTSNPN and CDR2 is SVGIG (reference sequence). CDR3 DNA sequence: TGTGCCTGGGGGACAGGGACTGGGGCCAACGTCCTGACTTTC. Translated, it gives CAWGTGTGANVLTF.

In nucleotides, the CDR3 is TGTGCCAGCAGGGGACTAGCGTACTACAATGAGCAGTTCTTC. Its protein product is CASRGLAYYNEQFF. This rearrangement joins TRBV28 to TRBJ2-1; 10 bases line up with TRBD2. After removal of 6 bases from V and 3 bases from J, the junction contained 2 bases not matched to a gene. The V gene's germline CDR1 is MDHEN and CDR2 SYDVKM. This CDR3 spans 14 amino acids.

This rearrangement joins TRBV5-1 to TRBJ2-7; 10 bases align to TRBD2. This CDR3 is built from 14 residues. Germline trimming cut 5 bases from V and 0 bases from J; bases unmatched to any gene: 2. Germline values: CDR1 SGHRS, CDR2 YFSETQ. Here the CDR3 DNA reads TGCGCCAGCAGTGTAGCGGGAGGCTCCTACGAGCAGTACTTC. Amino acids: CASSVAGGSYEQYF.

The chain employs TRBV28 and TRBJ2-1; the match to TRBD2 covers 8 bases. J lost 8 bases, V lost 4 bases, and 13 bases had no gene match. CDR3 size: 16 residues. Germline V CDR1 and CDR2: MDHEN, SYDVKM. As DNA, the CDR3 is TGTGCCAGCAGTTCGCCGGCCAGCGGGAGTTTCTATGAGCAGTTCTTC. Its protein product is CASSSPASGSFYEQFF.